What follows are 14 T cell receptor beta chains derived from one specimen sequenced in a study of blood T cell repertoires in COVID-19. Clones were sequenced by immunoSEQ multiplex PCR, and TCRdb holds only the in-frame ones, with some missing. The sample yields over 90,000 clones, 80% to 90% seen once. Sequencing was performed on peripheral blood. The receptors were gathered from a man at least 80 years old with COVID-19, enrolled during active disease.

The chain carries TRBV11-3 and TRBJ1-4, with D perhaps matching TRBD1 (6 bases). Germline CDR1 reads SGHNT; CDR2 reads YENEEA. The CDR3 is 13 residues long. V was shortened by 4 bases and J by 10 bases, with 13 bases between the two germline ends. CDR3 sequence: CASSYNRVGKLFF. The CDR3 DNA sequence: TGTGCCAGCAGCTACAACAGGGTCGGAAAACTGTTTTTT.

The CDR3 bases are TGTGCCAGCAGCCCCAGGGGAACCCGGACCACAGATACGCAGTATTTT. As protein: CASSPRGTRTTDTQYF. The chain recombines TRBV7-9 with TRBJ2-3; possibly TRBD1 for D (6 bases). The CDR3 is 16 amino acids. V shed 5 bases and J shed 2 bases, with 17 bases lying between them. Germline V gene data show CDR1 as SEHNR and CDR2 as FQNEAQ (reference sequence).

The chain uses TRBV6-6 and TRBJ1-2; 9 bases map to TRBD1. The CDR3 extends over 16 amino acids. V shed 0 bases, J shed 6 bases, and the junction held 8 bases outside the gene matches. The germline CDR1 and CDR2 sequences are MNHNY and SVGAGI (reference sequence). CDR3 amino acids: CASSYSTQGAVHGYTF. The CDR3 DNA sequence: TGTGCCAGCAGTTACTCGACACAGGGGGCGGTCCATGGCTACACCTTC.

V gene TRBV10-3 combines with J gene TRBJ2-1, with D perhaps TRBD2 (5 bases). Germline CDR1 is ENHRY and CDR2 is SYGVKD. This CDR3 contains 15 residues. The V end lost 0 bases, the J end lost 4 bases, and 10 bases lay between the germline ends. The CDR3 region is CAISESRAVYNEQFF. In DNA, the CDR3 is TGTGCCATCAGTGAGTCGAGGGCAGTTTACAATGAGCAGTTCTTC.

The V gene is TRBV7-6, the J gene TRBJ1-5; D might be TRBD1 (6 bases). V was clipped by 3 bases and J by 4 bases, with 7 bases between them. The CDR3 is 13 amino acids. The germline gives CDR1 SGHVS, CDR2 FNYEAQ. The DNA for the CDR3 is TGTGCCAGCAGCTTCAGGGGTAATCAGCCCCAGCATTTT. This sequence encodes CASSFRGNQPQHF.

This chain connects TRBV15 to TRBJ1-1, with 9 bases matching TRBD1. The CDR3 covers 15 residues. V shed 3 bases and J 0 bases; nucleotides not matched to a gene: 2. CDR1 is LNHNV, CDR2 YYDKDF, per germline (reference sequence). The CDR3 DNA reads TGTGCCACCAGCAGCAGGACAGGGGTGAACACTGAAGCTTTCTTT. As protein: CATSSRTGVNTEAFF.

The gene calls are TRBV12-3 or TRBV12-4 and TRBJ1-4; the match to TRBD1 covers 7 bases. The length of the CDR3 is 13 residues. V was pared by 6 bases and J by 10 bases, with 8 bases of the junction left unmatched. CDR3 protein: CASSPGTARKLFF. The CDR3 DNA reads TGTGCCAGCAGCCCGGGGACAGCCAGAAAACTGTTTTTT.

This sequence joins TRBV10-3 and TRBJ2-5; D might be TRBD1 (6 bases). Trimming took off 4 bases at V and 0 bases at J, with 9 bases between the two ends. The CDR3 extends over 14 amino acids. CDR1 is ENHRY, CDR2 SYGVKD, per germline. In nucleotides, the CDR3 is TGTGCCATCAGTGTTTCAGGGGACCAAGAGACCCAGTACTTC. Protein: CAISVSGDQETQYF.

This rearrangement joins TRBV30 to TRBJ2-5; D is possibly TRBD2 (6 bases). Trimming removed 1 base at V and 5 bases at J, with 14 bases between. This CDR3 contains 14 residues. Germline assignment: CDR1 GTSNPN and CDR2 SVGIG (reference sequence). The DNA for the CDR3 is TGTGCCTGGAGTGGGAGGGTTGCGGGGGAGACCCAGTACTTC. It codes for CAWSGRVAGETQYF.

This chain links TRBV30 with TRBJ1-1, with D possibly matching TRBD1 (6 bases). Germline loops: CDR1 GTSNPN, CDR2 SVGIG (reference sequence). Deletions cut 3 bases from V and 11 bases from J, with 16 bases between. CDR3 length: 12 residues. CDR3 amino acids: CAWRTPQGHAFF. The CDR3 coding sequence is TGTGCCTGGAGGACCCCCCAGGGGCACGCTTTCTTT.

The genes are TRBV10-3 and TRBJ2-5; 7 bases agree with TRBD2. Germline loops: CDR1 ENHRY, CDR2 SYGVKD. There are 14 residues in the CDR3. Losses at the gene ends were 10 bases for V and 2 bases for J; bases not matched to a gene: 10. CDR3 sequence (DNA): TGTGCCACCCGAGGGACTACCCAGCAAGAGACCCAGTACTTC. It specifies CATRGTTQQETQYF.

The rearrangement uses TRBV19 and TRBJ2-7; TRBD1 aligns across 9 bases. The CDR3 sequence is 13 residues long. Germline values: CDR1 LNHDA, CDR2 SQIVND (reference sequence). Trimming cost V 5 bases and J 3 bases; bases outside gene matches: 2. The CDR3 region is CASSSGQGYEQYF. As DNA, the CDR3 is TGTGCCAGTAGTTCGGGACAGGGCTACGAGCAGTACTTC.

The genes are TRBV11-2 and TRBJ1-1; D is ambiguous. The CDR3 has 12 amino acids. Trimming removed 2 bases from V and 7 bases from J, with 8 bases in between. Looked up from germline, CDR1 is SGHAT and CDR2 is FQNNGV. CDR3 sequence: CASSLTVIEAFF. In nucleotides, the CDR3 is TGTGCCAGCAGCTTAACAGTTATTGAAGCTTTCTTT.

The chain couples TRBV5-1 to TRBJ2-1; 9 bases agree with TRBD2. The germline V gene encodes CDR1 SGHRS and CDR2 YFSETQ. V lost 3 bases, J lost 8 bases, and 9 bases stayed unmatched. CDR3 length: 15 amino acids. The CDR3 coding sequence is TGCGCCAGCAGCTCTATGCAAGGCGGGGGGGATGAGCAGTTCTTC. Encoded protein: CASSSMQGGGDEQFF.